A selection of T cell receptor beta chains follows, all from one sample in a study of T-cell memory formation after mild COVID-19. TCRdb ran MiXCR on the 5' RACE reads and lists one entry per CDR3 protein. Altogether roughly 450,000 distinct CDR3 sequences are present, approximately 18% being singletons, with the ten largest covering roughly 12%. The sample taken for sequencing was PBMCs or a T cell subset sorted from them (not recorded which). All receptors derive from an adult woman who had mild COVID-19 (a few samples of this study predate the infection). Cell type and time point are not known. Both conserved end residues are part of each CDR3. A D gene is named only where the DNA matches it firmly. Some rows have no size entry. The others give once, few or many, or a class for an expanded clone.

cdr3_aa cdr3_nt v_call clone_size j_call d_call
CASSLVQVEETQYF TGTGCCAGCAGCTTAGTCCAGGTGGAAGAGACCCAGTACTTC TRBV7-9 NA TRBJ2-5 NA
CASSLLNTEAFF TGCGCCAGCAGCTTGTTGAACACTGAAGCTTTCTTT TRBV12-3/TRBV12-4 many TRBJ1-1 NA
CASSLEGGFNQPQHF TGCGCCAGCAGCTTGGAAGGGGGTTTCAATCAGCCCCAGCATTTT TRBV5-1 NA TRBJ1-5 NA
CASSLKGHSYEQYF TGTGCCAGCAGTTTGAAGGGCCATTCCTACGAGCAGTACTTC TRBV27 NA TRBJ2-7 NA
CASSSIPGNEQFF TGTGCCAGCAGTAGCATCCCGGGGAATGAGCAGTTCTTC TRBV9 few TRBJ2-1 NA
CSPKGLRASTDTQYF TGCAGCCCGAAGGGGTTACGGGCGAGCACAGATACGCAGTATTTT TRBV20-1 NA TRBJ2-3 NA
CASSIDDTTNTEAFF TGTGCCAGTAGTATAGATGACACGACGAACACTGAAGCTTTCTTT TRBV19 few TRBJ1-1 NA
CASSRSFIRGHEQYF TGTGCCAGCAGTCGATCATTCATCAGGGGCCACGAGCAGTACTTC TRBV2 NA TRBJ2-7 NA
CASTSSGGNYNEQFF TGTGCCAGCACCTCGAGCGGGGGTAACTACAATGAGCAGTTCTTC TRBV5-4 few TRBJ2-1 TRBD2
CASSLNVGNTEAFF TGTGCCAGCAGCTTAAATGTTGGGAACACTGAAGCTTTCTTT TRBV11-2 few TRBJ1-1 NA
CASSLEGAGYSETQYF TGTGCCAGCAGCTTAGAGGGGGCAGGATACTCGGAGACCCAGTACTTC TRBV7-8 few TRBJ2-5 TRBD1
CASKSSSGIEYEQYF TGTGCCAGTAAATCGTCTAGCGGGATCGAATACGAGCAGTACTTC TRBV19 NA TRBJ2-7 TRBD2
CASSRDLLQPQHF TGTGCCAGCAGCCGGGACCTACTACAGCCCCAGCATTTT TRBV6-5 many TRBJ1-5 NA
CASSGRGGGYEQYF TGTGCCAGCAGTGGCAGGGGTGGAGGATACGAGCAGTACTTC TRBV28 few TRBJ2-7 NA
CASSQAASGSSSYNEQFF TGTGCCAGCAGCCAAGCGGCTAGCGGGAGTAGCTCCTACAATGAGCAGTTCTTC TRBV4-2 few TRBJ2-1 TRBD2
CSARVLAGLTSEQFF TGCAGTGCTAGAGTCCTAGCGGGACTCACAAGTGAGCAGTTCTTC TRBV20-1 NA TRBJ2-1 TRBD2
CASSLNRATNTEAFF TGTGCCAGCAGCCTAAACAGGGCCACGAACACTGAAGCTTTCTTT TRBV7-8 few TRBJ1-1 NA
CASSYYAGTSPVNEQFF TGCGCCAGCAGTTACTACGCCGGGACTAGCCCTGTCAATGAGCAGTTCTTC TRBV5-1 NA TRBJ2-1 TRBD2
CSAPSSGYEQYF TGCAGTGCCCCTTCTAGCGGCTACGAGCAGTACTTC TRBV20-1 few TRBJ2-7 TRBD2
CASSLTPGLNTSYNEQFF TGCGCCAGCAGCTTGACTCCGGGACTTAATACCTCCTACAATGAGCAGTTCTTC TRBV5-1 few TRBJ2-1 NA
CASSVLRTRFRSYNEQFF TGTGCCAGCAGCGTACTACGGACTAGATTTAGGTCCTACAATGAGCAGTTCTTC TRBV7-8 NA TRBJ2-1 TRBD2
CASSLYSGGTYDQYF TGTGCCAGCAGCTTATATAGCGGGGGGACCTACGATCAGTACTTC TRBV7-9 NA TRBJ2-7 TRBD2
CSARGQGAFRYEQYF TGCAGTGCTAGGGGACAGGGGGCGTTCAGGTACGAGCAGTACTTC TRBV20-1 NA TRBJ2-7 TRBD1
CACPAAGYGYTF TGTGCCTGTCCGGCCGCAGGTTATGGCTACACCTTC TRBV30 NA TRBJ1-2 NA
CASSLAAGGYTF TGCGCCAGCAGCCTCGCCGCGGGGGGCTACACCTTC TRBV5-1 few TRBJ1-2 NA
CASSVNPREGTDTQYF TGTGCCAGCAGCGTAAATCCGCGGGAGGGTACAGATACGCAGTATTTT TRBV9 few TRBJ2-3 TRBD2
CASSFGAVNEKLFF TGTGCCAGCAGCTTCGGGGCAGTTAATGAAAAACTGTTTTTT TRBV5-8 NA TRBJ1-4 NA
CAWSVLGQGDEQYF TGTGCCTGGAGTGTGTTAGGACAGGGGGACGAGCAGTACTTC TRBV30 NA TRBJ2-7 TRBD1
CSVVRSGYNEQFF TGCAGCGTTGTTAGGAGCGGTTACAATGAGCAGTTCTTC TRBV29-1 NA TRBJ2-1 NA
CASSWRGLGETQYF TGTGCCAGCAGTTGGAGGGGGCTGGGGGAGACCCAGTACTTC TRBV12-3/TRBV12-4 few TRBJ2-5 NA
CASSLRDTNTEAFF TGTGCCAGCAGCCTCCGGGACACGAACACTGAAGCTTTCTTT TRBV3-1 NA TRBJ1-1 NA
CSALQGGNQPQHF TGCAGTGCTTTACAGGGAGGCAATCAGCCCCAGCATTTT TRBV20-1 NA TRBJ1-5 NA
CASSQVVTYNEQFF TGCGCCAGCAGCCAAGTCGTCACCTACAATGAGCAGTTCTTC TRBV4-1 NA TRBJ2-1 NA
CSVPGTGGTYGYTF TGCAGCGTTCCCGGGACAGGGGGTACCTATGGCTACACCTTC TRBV29-1 NA TRBJ1-2 TRBD1
CASTLDSNSPLHF TGCGCCAGCACTCTCGACAGCAATTCACCCCTCCACTTT TRBV5-1 few TRBJ1-6 NA
CASSLNTGEVEQFF TGTGCCAGCAGCCTAAACACAGGGGAGGTTGAGCAGTTCTTC TRBV4-2 few TRBJ2-1 NA
CASSQGQGRNGYTF TGTGCCAGCAGCCAAGGACAGGGTCGGAATGGCTACACCTTC TRBV3-1 few TRBJ1-2 TRBD1
CSARVHTGGAEAFF TGCAGTGCTAGAGTCCATACAGGGGGCGCGGAAGCTTTCTTT TRBV20-1 few TRBJ1-1 TRBD1
CSAIPLNGVGNEKLFF TGCAGTGCTATTCCCCTTAACGGAGTCGGGAATGAAAAACTGTTTTTT TRBV20-1 NA TRBJ1-4 NA
CASSSLGGAYNEQFF TGTGCCAGCAGCTCTTTAGGGGGCGCCTACAATGAGCAGTTCTTC TRBV7-9 NA TRBJ2-1 TRBD1
CASSLAQALDTGELFF TGCGCCAGCAGCTTGGCCCAGGCGTTAGACACCGGGGAGCTGTTTTTT TRBV5-1 NA TRBJ2-2 NA
CASSRTGGVQYF TGTGCCAGCAGTCGGACGGGGGGGGTTCAGTACTTC TRBV12-3/TRBV12-4 few TRBJ2-4 TRBD2
CASSSPWGHVNGYTF TGTGCCAGCAGCTCCCCTTGGGGGCACGTCAATGGCTACACCTTC TRBV7-9 NA TRBJ1-2 NA
CASSSDLGRGYTF TGTGCCAGCAGTTCGGATTTGGGGAGAGGCTACACCTTC TRBV6-5 NA TRBJ1-2 NA
CATSDFPNYGYTF TGTGCCACCAGTGATTTCCCTAACTATGGCTACACCTTC TRBV24-1 NA TRBJ1-2 NA
CASTSWTGGITEAFF TGTGCCAGCACCTCCTGGACAGGCGGGATCACTGAAGCTTTCTTT TRBV3-1 few TRBJ1-1 TRBD1
CASSHDPGPRKANYGYTF TGTGCCAGCAGCCACGACCCGGGACCGCGGAAAGCAAACTATGGCTACACCTTC TRBV9 few TRBJ1-2 NA
CASSRGDRVTDTEAFF TGCGCCAGCAGCAGAGGGGACAGGGTGACGGACACTGAAGCTTTCTTT TRBV5-1 NA TRBJ1-1 TRBD1
CATSEPPGQGATGELFF TGTGCCACCAGTGAGCCGCCGGGACAGGGGGCCACCGGGGAGCTGTTTTTT TRBV24-1 few TRBJ2-2 TRBD1
CASSLGQGTRSYEQYF TGCGCCAGCAGCTTGGGACAGGGGACCCGCTCCTACGAGCAGTACTTC TRBV5-1 NA TRBJ2-7 TRBD1
CASRPYAGDSYTGELFF TGTGCCAGCAGGCCCTATGCCGGGGACTCTTACACCGGGGAGCTGTTTTTT TRBV6-1 NA TRBJ2-2 NA
CSVDDRRNTEAFF TGCAGCGTCGACGACAGGAGGAACACTGAAGCTTTCTTT TRBV29-1 few TRBJ1-1 NA